This T cell receptor (beta chain) was retrieved from a study of T cells after yellow fever vaccination. Findings and limits, study-wide: Reappearance after the booster was seen for most primary-vaccination clones, at roughly 96% CD4 and 75% to 90% CD8. Weaker overall, the secondary response nonetheless peaked faster (day 5 versus 15). Repertoires obtained by FACS sorting could include abundant clonotypes that entered as contaminants from the bulk population.

J gave up 6 bases and V 0 bases, and 13 bases lay outside the gene matches. There are 19 residues in the CDR3. CDR1 LGHNA and CDR2 YNFKEQ come from the germline V gene. Details on this clonotype: Antigen: not known.

It was through 5'RACE template switching that TCR cDNA was made, with a universal primer site and UMIs added. Each CDR3 protein is one row after TCRdb ran MiXCR on the 5' RACE reads. The sample has nearly 550,000 distinct CDR3 sequences; roughly a fifth are singletons. V and J are TRBV4-2 and TRBJ2-2, with 10 bases that match TRBD2. The clonotype was recovered from a man in his thirties or forties who received the YFV17D yellow fever vaccine. The sample in question was PBMCs, obtained 15 days after the yellow fever booster vaccination. The CDR3 DNA sequence: TGTGCCAGCAGCCAAGAGAGGCCTAGCGGGAGTAATTACGCCGGGGAGCTGTTTTTT. It is translated as CASSQERPSGSNYAGELFF.